These 23 T cell receptor beta chains came from one sample sequenced in a study of post-analysis software for immune sequencing data. Study observations and caveats: Comparison of patients with controls showed about 5 TRBV segments more frequent in patients, TRBV5-6, TRBV5-1 and TRBV20-1 among them.

For these receptors, no antigen is known. Built from TCR beta cDNA, the libraries had unique molecular identifiers in them. Each CDR3 protein is one row after TCRdb ran MiXCR on the PCR reads. This sample yields hundreds of thousands of distinct CDR3 sequences, of which less than 35% are seen a single time; around 0.56% belongs to the top ten. Sequencing used blood. These receptors were taken from a girl between 10 and 17 years old with multiple sclerosis.

The chain links TRBV6-4 to TRBJ1-6; TRBD1 might be the D (5 bases). Germline CDR1 and CDR2: MRHNA and SNTAGT. The CDR3 extends over 15 amino acids. The V gene lost 6 bases and the J gene lost 7 bases, with 16 bases spanning the gap. CDR3 bases: TGTGCCAGCAGGCGCGGTGAGGGGACGAATTCACCCCTCCACTTT. As protein: CASRRGEGTNSPLHF.

In its sample, this clonotype was seen a few times. This chain connects TRBV20-1 to TRBJ2-7; no clear D. The CDR3 contains 14 residues. The germline V gene encodes CDR1 DFQATT and CDR2 SNEGSKA (reference sequence). The V and J ends lost 0 bases and 1 base respectively, with 10 bases between them. CDR3 sequence reads: CSARDRTISYEQYF. DNA for the CDR3: TGCAGTGCTAGAGATCGGACGATATCCTACGAGCAGTACTTC.

Turning to this clonotype: Mismatch with germline at one junction end may stem from a read error. V gene TRBV6-2 or TRBV6-3 combines with J gene TRBJ2-1; 8 nucleotides agree with TRBD2. The CDR3 sequence is 14 residues long. In germline, CDR1 is MNHEY, CDR2 SVGEGT. CDR3 loop: CVSSTSGPNNEQFF. Here the CDR3 DNA reads TGTGTCAGCAGTACTAGCGGACCCAACAATGAGCAGTTCTTC.

This clonotype was observed many times. The chain carries TRBV6-6 and TRBJ2-1; no firm D call. The length of the CDR3 is 14 residues. Between the trimmed V and J ends, which lost 6 bases and 6 bases, there was a span of 15 bases. Per the germline V gene, CDR1 is MNHNY and CDR2 is SVGAGI (reference sequence). The CDR3 region has the DNA TGTGCCAGCAGGATGACCAGTCCGATCAATGAGCAGTTCTTC. The encoded protein is CASRMTSPINEQFF.

The J gene is TRBJ1-5, the V gene TRBV5-6, with a possible D match to TRBD1 (5 bases). The CDR3 spans 13 residues. In germline, CDR1 is SGHDT, CDR2 YYEEEE. V was pared by 2 bases and J by 6 bases, with 9 bases between. The CDR3 region is CASSFVGGQPQHF. In nucleotides, the CDR3 is TGTGCCAGCAGCTTCGTGGGGGGTCAGCCCCAGCATTTT.

The chain combines TRBV29-1 with TRBJ2-1, with 7 bases fitting TRBD2. This CDR3 contains 13 residues. After removal of 7 bases from V and 6 bases from J, the junction contained 9 bases not matched to a gene. In germline, CDR1 is SQVTM, CDR2 ANQGSEA. CDR3 amino acids: CSAWGGDCNEQFF. CDR3 nucleotide sequence: TGCAGCGCCTGGGGGGGAGACTGCAATGAGCAGTTCTTC.

The chain is built from TRBV3-1 and TRBJ2-3; no clear D gene. Germline CDR1 reads LGHDT; CDR2 reads YNNKEL (reference sequence). The ends were cut back, 4 bases at V and 5 bases at J, with 7 bases in the middle. The CDR3 length is 12 residues. The CDR3 nucleotides read TGTGCCAGCAGCCCCAACGGAGATACGCAGTATTTT. Translating it yields CASSPNGDTQYF.

This clonotype was seen a few times. The chain is built from TRBV11-2 and TRBJ1-1; tentative D call: TRBD1 (6 bases). The CDR3 is 19 residues long. Germline assignment: CDR1 SGHAT and CDR2 FQNNGV. Trimming took 5 bases from V and 1 from J, leaving 26 bases between them. The CDR3 sequence is CASSPVAPVTVGQNTEAFF. DNA for the CDR3: TGTGCCAGCAGCCCAGTCGCCCCGGTTACGGTGGGACAGAACACTGAAGCTTTCTTT.

This clonotype was observed a handful of times. V is TRBV6-2 or TRBV6-3 and J is TRBJ2-7; the D gene is possibly TRBD2 (5 bases). V was shortened by 5 bases and J by 3 bases, with 8 bases between the two germline ends. Germline assignment: CDR1 MNHEY and CDR2 SVGEGT. The CDR3 sequence is 12 residues long. CDR3 region: CASSTRDYEQYF. CDR3 sequence (DNA): TGTGCCAGCAGTACTCGGGACTACGAGCAGTACTTC.

V is TRBV28 and J is TRBJ2-2; D may be TRBD1 or TRBD2 (5 bases each). V lost 1 base to trimming and J lost 1 base, with 7 bases between them. The length of the CDR3 is 15 residues. The germline CDR1 and CDR2 sequences are MDHEN and SYDVKM. The CDR3, as DNA: TGTGCCAGCAGTTTATCAGGGAGGAACACCGGGGAGCTGTTTTTT. This sequence encodes CASSLSGRNTGELFF. Full variable domain (rest looked up from reference TRBV28 and TRBJ2-2): DVKVTQSSRYLVKRTGEKVFLECVQDMDHENMFWYRQDPGLGLRLIYFSYDVKMKEKGDIPEGYSVSREKKERFSLILESASTNQTSMYLCASSLSGRNTGELFFGEGSRLTVL.

V is TRBV28 and J is TRBJ2-3; D might be TRBD1 or TRBD2, each matching 6 bases. Germline loops: CDR1 MDHEN, CDR2 SYDVKM. Between the trimmed V and J ends, which lost 6 bases and 2 bases, there was a span of 12 bases. This CDR3 is 14 amino acids long. This CDR3 reads CASSSRDTTDTQYF. CDR3 DNA: TGTGCCAGCAGCTCGCGGGACACCACAGATACGCAGTATTTT.

This chain joins TRBV10-3 and TRBJ2-2, with D hard to call. The V end was cut by 4 bases, the J end by 5 bases, with 11 bases between. This CDR3 is built from 14 residues. Germline CDR1 reads ENHRY; CDR2 reads SYGVKD. The CDR3 bases are TGTGCCATCAGTGGCTTGGCTTTTACCGGGGAGCTGTTTTTT. As protein: CAISGLAFTGELFF.

The CDR3 reads CSARARLAGGGEQFF. CDR3 nucleotides: TGCAGTGCTAGAGCTCGGTTAGCGGGGGGAGGTGAGCAGTTCTTC. The chain carries TRBV20-1 and TRBJ2-1; TRBD2 aligns across 10 bases. V lost 1 base to trimming and J lost 9 bases; unmatched junction nucleotides: 9. CDR3 length: 15 amino acids. Germline V gives CDR1 DFQATT, CDR2 SNEGSKA (reference sequence).

This clonotype was counted a few times. The chain carries TRBV7-2 and TRBJ2-7, with D uncertain. The CDR3 consists of 15 residues. Trimming removed 3 bases from V and 4 bases from J, with 16 bases in between. Germline CDR1 is SGHTA and CDR2 is FQGNSA. As DNA, the CDR3 is TGTGCCAGCAGCTTCGGACGGGTCCGCGCGTACGAGCAGTACTTC. This gives the protein CASSFGRVRAYEQYF. The full variable domain, its missing parts supplied by reference TRBV7-2 and TRBJ2-7, is GAGVSQSPSNKVTEKGKDVELRCDPISGHTALYWYRQSLGQGLEFLIYFQGNSAPDKSGLPSDRFSAERTGGSVSTLTIQRTQQEDSAVYLCASSFGRVRAYEQYFGPGTRLTVT.

In this sample, this clonotype turned up a few times. This chain joins TRBV28 and TRBJ2-1; D is uncertain. Between the trimmed V and J ends, which lost 5 bases and 0 bases, there was a span of 17 bases. Germline V gene data show CDR1 as MDHEN and CDR2 as SYDVKM. The CDR3 sequence is 17 residues long. CDR3 in DNA: TGTGCCAGCAGTCCCTCTACAATCCTGAGCTCCTACAATGAGCAGTTCTTC. This codes for CASSPSTILSSYNEQFF.

This clonotype was counted between two and nine times. This chain connects TRBV7-8 to TRBJ2-7; D could derive from TRBD1 or TRBD2 (7 bases each). Germline V CDR1 and CDR2: SGHVS, FQNEAQ. The CDR3 consists of 17 residues. V was pared by 1 base and J by 8 bases, with 24 bases between. CDR3 coding DNA: TGTGCCAGCAGCTTAGTTTCAGGGGGGGACTCCGGCGGTAAGCAGTACTTC. Translation gives CASSLVSGGDSGGKQYF.

The chain uses TRBV12-3 or TRBV12-4 and TRBJ2-3, with 8 bases lining up with TRBD2. The CDR3 spans 16 residues. V lost 6 bases to trimming and J lost 5 bases; unmatched junction nucleotides: 13. DNA of the CDR3: TGTGCCAGCAGCGCTAGCGGGCGGCAGCAGGGAGATACGCAGTATTTT. Its translation: CASSASGRQQGDTQYF.

The chain carries TRBV7-2 and TRBJ2-4; weak D call: TRBD2 (6 bases). The end of the DNA aligns better with TRBJ2-7, so the J call may be wrong. In germline, CDR1 is SGHTA, CDR2 FQGNSA. CDR3 length: 12 amino acids. The CDR3 region is CASSRYGSEQYF. CDR3 nucleotide sequence: TGTGCCAGCAGCCGTTACGGGAGCGAGCAGTACTTC.

This chain joins TRBV20-1 and TRBJ2-7; possibly TRBD2 for D (6 bases). CDR1 and CDR2 (germline): DFQATT, SNEGSKA (reference sequence). The CDR3 spans 13 residues. Trimming removed 3 bases at V and 5 bases at J, with 14 bases between. The CDR3 nucleotides are TGCAGTGCTAGCCGAACACCGGGAGACGAGCAGTACTTC. Its protein is CSASRTPGDEQYF.

The gene calls are TRBV10-3 and TRBJ2-7; 8 bases align to TRBD2. The CDR3 totals 16 residues. Trimming at V came to 4 bases and at J to 6 bases, leaving 14 bases not matched to a gene. Germline V gene sequence: CDR1 ENHRY, CDR2 SYGVKD. CDR3 protein: CAISVGGGGGFCEQYF. The CDR3, as DNA: TGTGCCATCAGTGTCGGGGGGGGTGGCGGATTCTGCGAGCAGTACTTC.

The genes are TRBV5-1 and TRBJ2-3, with a possible D match to TRBD2 (5 bases). V lost 0 bases and J 5 bases, leaving 10 bases between the germline ends. The CDR3 contains 14 residues. Germline values: CDR1 SGHRS, CDR2 YFSETQ. The CDR3 sequence: CASSLATREDTQYF. For the CDR3, the DNA is TGCGCCAGCAGCTTGGCCACGAGGGAAGATACGCAGTATTTT.

V is TRBV6-2 or TRBV6-3 and J is TRBJ2-1, with TRBD2 matching over 7 bases. With V trimmed by 5 bases and J by 7 bases, 8 bases remained unmatched. The CDR3 spans 14 residues. Germline V gene data show CDR1 as MNHEY and CDR2 as SVGEGT. CDR3 DNA sequence: TGTGCCAGCAGTCGGCGCGGGAGAGGAAATGAGCAGTTCTTC. It codes for CASSRRGRGNEQFF.

This clonotype showed up just a few times. This chain uses TRBV12-3 or TRBV12-4 with TRBJ2-1, with D perhaps TRBD2 (5 bases). Trimming stripped 5 bases from V and 9 bases from J, with 14 bases between. This CDR3 is 13 amino acids long. The CDR3 protein is CASSILEAGEQFF. For the CDR3, the DNA is TGTGCCAGCAGTATTCTAGAGGCGGGTGAGCAGTTCTTC.